The rows below give T cell receptor beta chains drawn from one sample of a study of molecular identifiers for immune sequencing clone quantification. One entry per CDR3 protein, called by TCRdb with MiXCR from the PCR reads. The data contain around 320,000 distinct CDR3 sequences, roughly a quarter of them seen just once; the ten biggest clones take up 0.74%. What was sequenced was naive CD8+ T cells from blood, with Jurkat cell RNA spiked in. The receptors were sampled from a human donor in good health. Some libraries in this study had Jurkat cell RNA spiked in. The CDR3 runs from the conserved cysteine through the conserved F or W. Clone size is given for some rows only: seen once, a few or many times, or a class if the clone is expanded.

J gene,clone size,V gene,CDR3 protein
TRBJ1-5,many,TRBV5-6,CASSAGQGGNQPQHF
TRBJ2-7,many,TRBV4-2,CASSQGRGSEQYF
TRBJ2-4,.,TRBV4-3,CASSQEWEAVGKNIQYF
TRBJ2-5,many,TRBV11-2,CASSLGYTQETQYF
TRBJ2-7,few,TRBV7-7,CASSLIFPGVPYEQYF
TRBJ2-7,.,TRBV27,CASGEVGVSEQYF
TRBJ2-7,many,TRBV7-9,CASSPGTGDLYEQYF
TRBJ1-2,few,TRBV6-2/TRBV6-3,CASSFGQVYGYTF
TRBJ1-1,few,TRBV7-8,CASSLAKYTEAFF
TRBJ2-7,.,TRBV6-6,CASSHGTGGLSYEQYF